This T cell receptor (beta chain) was identified in a study of cytomegalovirus exposure and HLA in healthy donors. Study-level points and caveats: The likely explanation for a cluster of highly shared sequence variants was sequencing artifact. Follow-up analysis found HLA locus-dependent TCR association rates, highest for DRB1 and lowest for HLA-C. In a later analysis, the majority of CMV-associated beta chains seemingly showed HLA restriction.

60 Vbeta and 13 Jbeta primers were used in PCR. Sequencing used immunoSEQ multiplex PCR; TCRdb keeps in-frame clones, though not all of them. The table lists more than 95,000 clones, approximately 76% of them singletons, with about 16% in the top ten. Note on this clone: As yet, its antigen is unknown.

At sampling all donors were nominally healthy, likely with unrecorded immune exposures. The germline V gene encodes CDR1 SGHAT and CDR2 FQNNGV. V dropped 4 bases and J dropped 1; count of bases not matched to a gene: 13. The CDR3 has 18 residues. The V call is TRBV11-2, the J call TRBJ2-3; 8 bases are a match to TRBD1. The TCR was taken from a man in his fifties or sixties in good health and CMV-seropositive. Sequenced: PBMCs. The chain's CDR3 is CASSSEGPWDRRTDTQYF. CDR3 sequence (DNA): TGTGCCAGCAGCTCAGAAGGCCCCTGGGACAGGCGCACAGATACGCAGTATTTT.